This T cell receptor beta chain was obtained from a study of cytomegalovirus exposure and HLA in healthy donors. PCR amplification relied on 60 Vbeta primers (plus 13 Jbeta primers). Sequencing used immunoSEQ multiplex PCR; TCRdb keeps in-frame clones, though not all of them. The table lists more than 95,000 clones, over 70% of them singletons. This CDR3 has 14 residues. Per the germline V gene, CDR1 is SGHDT and CDR2 is YYEEEE. V was shortened by 5 bases and J by 5 bases, with 16 bases between the two germline ends. The material sequenced was PBMCs. This TCR derives from a woman between 18 and 29 years old in good health and CMV-seronegative. V is TRBV5-6 and J is TRBJ1-2, with D unclear. CDR3 coding DNA: TGTGCCAGCAGGTACGACATGTTTGGGTATGGCTACACCTTC. Its translation: CASRYDMFGYGYTF.